What follows are 23 T cell receptor beta chains derived from one specimen sequenced in a study of CD8 T cells in Susac syndrome. Reverse transcription used about 0.45 to 1 ug RNA and random hexamers. TCRdb re-called the immunoSEQ multiplex PCR reads with MiXCR, one entry per CDR3 protein. The sample consists of 150,000 to 200,000 distinct CDR3 sequences, 90% to 95% of them appearing once. Sequenced material: CD4+ T cells from PBMCs. The source is a human donor with multiple sclerosis.

The chain has TRBV9 and TRBJ2-3, with 10 bases fitting TRBD2. With 3 bases clipped from V and 7 bases from J, the junction kept 5 bases outside the gene matches. From germline, CDR1 is SGDLS and CDR2 YYNGEE. This CDR3 is built from 14 residues. The DNA of the CDR3 is TGTGCCAGCAGCGGAGCGGGGGGGATGTATACGCAGTATTTT. Translated: CASSGAGGMYTQYF.

The chain uses TRBV5-6 and TRBJ1-2; D unclear. Trimming took 7 bases from V and 3 from J, leaving 10 bases between them. CDR1 is SGHDT, CDR2 YYEEEE, per germline. The CDR3 sequence is 12 residues long. The DNA for the CDR3 is TGTGCCAGCTCCATCGGGGACTATGGCTACACCTTC. Protein sequence: CASSIGDYGYTF.

This chain joins TRBV20-1 and TRBJ2-5; D gene ambiguous. From germline, CDR1 is DFQATT and CDR2 SNEGSKA (reference sequence). The length of the CDR3 is 13 residues. V was trimmed by 0 bases and J by 5 bases, leaving 10 bases between them. CDR3 in DNA: TGCAGTGCTAGAGAAATCGCGATCGAGACCCAGTACTTC. Its translation: CSAREIAIETQYF.

This clonotype occurred a few times. The CDR3 loop is CASKLDRGLYEQYF. The CDR3 DNA follows: TGTGCCAGCAAGCTGGACAGGGGGCTCTACGAGCAGTACTTC. The chain has TRBV6-1 and TRBJ2-7; the match to TRBD1 covers 11 bases. J lost 3 bases, V lost 7 bases, and 5 bases had no gene match. Germline CDR1 is MNHNS and CDR2 is SASEGT. CDR3 length: 14 amino acids.

This sequence joins TRBV5-6 and TRBJ1-1; the match to TRBD1 covers 9 bases. CDR1 is SGHDT, CDR2 YYEEEE, per germline. The CDR3 loop spans 16 amino acids. The V gene end was trimmed by 0 bases and the J gene end by 4 bases; junction bases not matched to a gene: 7. The CDR3 spells CASSLEGQGLFTEAFF. CDR3 nucleotide sequence: TGTGCCAGCAGCTTGGAAGGACAGGGGTTGTTCACTGAAGCTTTCTTT.

This rearrangement joins TRBV12-3 or TRBV12-4 to TRBJ2-3, with TRBD1 identical over 7 bases. This CDR3 contains 16 residues. V was clipped by 5 bases and J by 2 bases; unmatched bases: 10. The CDR3 reads CASSRGTDSPTDTQYF. DNA for the CDR3: TGTGCCAGCAGTCGAGGGACAGACTCACCCACAGATACGCAGTATTTT.

CDR3 sequence: CASSPLSGRVDEQYF. CDR3 in DNA: TGTGCCAGCAGCCCCCTTAGCGGGAGGGTCGACGAGCAGTACTTC. The chain couples TRBV6-2 or TRBV6-3 to TRBJ2-7; 11 bases fit TRBD2. Germline CDR1 MNHEY, CDR2 SVGEGT. CDR3 size: 15 residues. Trimming took 6 bases from V and 5 from J; bases not matched to a gene: 9.

The chain joins TRBV19 to TRBJ1-2; D is unresolved. The V end was cut by 0 bases, the J end by 2 bases, with 10 bases between. Germline V gene lookup returns CDR1 LNHDA and CDR2 SQIVND (reference sequence). CDR3 length equals 15 residues. CDR3 in amino acids: CASSIDPGRNYGYTF. The CDR3 DNA is TGTGCCAGTAGTATAGATCCAGGACGGAACTATGGCTACACCTTC.

This chain joins TRBV20-1 and TRBJ2-7; either TRBD1 or TRBD2 may supply D (5 bases each). The CDR3 has 15 amino acids. Germline V gene data show CDR1 as DFQATT and CDR2 as SNEGSKA (reference sequence). V was cut by 3 bases and J by 4 bases, with 19 bases left in between. The CDR3 DNA reads as TGCAGTGCTAGTTTTGACCACGGGACCCCTTACGAGCAGTACTTC. Translating gives CSASFDHGTPYEQYF.

This chain uses TRBV5-1 with TRBJ2-5; D is perhaps TRBD1 (6 bases). V lost 0 bases, J lost 3 bases, and 12 bases lay in between. The CDR3 sequence is 15 residues long. The germline gives CDR1 SGHRS, CDR2 YFSETQ. The CDR3 here is CASSLAGQPEETQYF. CDR3 nucleotides: TGCGCCAGCAGCTTGGCTGGACAGCCAGAAGAGACCCAGTACTTC.

This chain links TRBV6-5 with TRBJ2-7, with TRBD2 matching 9 bases. Germline trimming cut 0 bases from V and 2 bases from J; bases unmatched to any gene: 11. The CDR3 is 18 residues long. Germline V gives CDR1 MNHEY, CDR2 SVGAGI. CDR3 in amino acids: CASSYSYPRLAATYEQYF. The CDR3 DNA is TGTGCCAGCAGTTACTCGTACCCAAGACTAGCGGCCACCTACGAGCAGTACTTC.

The CDR3 DNA reads as TGTGCCACCAGTGATTTGGCGGACAATGGGGCAACTAATGAAAAACTGTTTTTT. This translates into CATSDLADNGATNEKLFF. V is TRBV24-1 and J is TRBJ1-4; TRBD1 is a possible D gene (5 bases). CDR3 length equals 18 residues. Trimming cost V 0 bases and J 0 bases, with 13 bases left between them. Germline V lookup: CDR1 KGHDR, CDR2 SFDVKD.

Here the CDR3 DNA reads TGTGCCAGCACCCCCCGGACTAGCGGGAGAACCGGGGAGCTGTTTTTT. Protein sequence: CASTPRTSGRTGELFF. This chain uses TRBV7-2 with TRBJ2-2; TRBD2 matches at 13 bases. The trim removed 7 bases at V and 5 bases at J, leaving 7 bases unmatched. There are 16 residues in the CDR3. Per germline, CDR1 SGHTA and CDR2 FQGNSA.

V is TRBV27 and J is TRBJ1-1; D may be TRBD1 (5 bases). V was cut by 5 bases and J by 1 base, with 11 bases left in between. The CDR3 totals 14 residues. CDR1 is MNHEY, CDR2 SMNVEV, per germline (reference sequence). The CDR3 sequence: CASSPSGANTEAFF. In DNA form, the CDR3 reads TGTGCCAGCAGTCCATCCGGGGCGAACACTGAAGCTTTCTTT.

This rearrangement joins TRBV3-1 to TRBJ1-1, with D possibly TRBD1 on 6 matching bases. The CDR3 loop spans 16 amino acids. Between the trimmed V and J ends, which lost 4 bases and 1 base, there was a span of 16 bases. CDR1 and CDR2 (germline): LGHDT, YNNKEL (reference sequence). Here the CDR3 reads CASSRNIGTSNTEAFF. The CDR3 nucleotides read TGTGCCAGCAGCCGAAATATTGGGACATCGAACACTGAAGCTTTCTTT.

The rearrangement uses TRBV11-3 and TRBJ2-1; D is uncertain. Germline V lookup: CDR1 SGHNT, CDR2 YENEEA. This CDR3 is 13 amino acids long. V lost 3 bases, J lost 4 bases, and 7 bases lay in between. The CDR3 nucleotides read TGTGCCAGCAGCTTTTTACCTTACAATGAGCAGTTCTTC. Its translation: CASSFLPYNEQFF.

The chain uses TRBV25-1 and TRBJ1-4; D is uncertain. This CDR3 is built from 14 residues. Germline assignment: CDR1 MGHDK and CDR2 SYGVNS. Deletions cut 1 base from V and 5 bases from J, with 8 bases between. CDR3 bases: TGTGCCAGCAGTGAATTTCCCCTAAATGAAAAACTGTTTTTT. Protein product: CASSEFPLNEKLFF. Variable domain in full (rest from reference TRBV25-1 and TRBJ1-4): EADIYQTPRYLVIGTGKKITLECSQTMGHDKMYWYQQDPGMELHLIHYSYGVNSTEKGDLSSESTVSRIRTEHFPLTLESARPSHTSQYLCASSEFPLNEKLFFGSGTQLSVL.

The CDR3 reads CASSLVQGAAYEQYF. CDR3 bases: TGCGCCAGCAGCTTGGTCCAGGGGGCGGCCTACGAGCAGTACTTC. The rearrangement joins TRBV5-1 to TRBJ2-7; TRBD1 agrees at 8 bases. There are 15 residues in the CDR3. V gave up 0 bases and J gave up 2 bases; unmatched junction bases: 4. In germline, CDR1 is SGHRS, CDR2 YFSETQ.

This clonotype was counted once. J is TRBJ1-3 and V is TRBV6-2 or TRBV6-3; D is possibly TRBD1 (5 bases). With 6 bases removed from V and 0 bases from J, the gap between germline ends came to 12 bases. The CDR3 is made up of 15 amino acids. Germline V gene data show CDR1 as MNHEY and CDR2 as SVGEGT. The chain's CDR3 is CASSMGPSSGNTIYF. CDR3 bases: TGTGCCAGCAGCATGGGACCGAGCTCTGGAAACACCATATATTTT.

The chain carries TRBV19 and TRBJ1-2, with D possibly being TRBD1 (6 bases). Trimming removed 1 base from V and 8 bases from J, with 11 bases in between. Germline lookup yields CDR1 LNHDA and CDR2 SQIVND (reference sequence). This CDR3 is built from 13 residues. The CDR3 nucleotides read TGTGCCAGTAGTATAGCAGGGGCTTACGGCTACACCTTC. It yields the protein CASSIAGAYGYTF.

This sequence joins TRBV6-5 and TRBJ1-2; no clear D gene. Germline-derived CDR1 and CDR2 are MNHEY and SVGAGI. V was pared by 5 bases and J by 0 bases, with 13 bases between. There are 15 residues in the CDR3. CDR3 in DNA: TGTGCCAGCAGTCGTACCCTATTAGCTAACTATGGCTACACCTTC. This translates into CASSRTLLANYGYTF.

V and J are TRBV20-1 and TRBJ1-1; D is undetermined. Between the trimmed V and J ends, which lost 3 bases and 0 bases, there was a span of 8 bases. Germline CDR1 DFQATT, CDR2 SNEGSKA (reference sequence). The CDR3 spans 13 residues. The CDR3 DNA is TGCAGTGCTAGGGGCCAGGTGAACACTGAAGCTTTCTTT. Its protein product is CSARGQVNTEAFF.

The CDR3 protein is CSAKPTGSSYEQYF. For the CDR3, the DNA is TGCAGTGCTAAGCCAACAGGGTCCTCCTACGAGCAGTACTTC. This chain links TRBV20-1 with TRBJ2-7; D perhaps matches TRBD1 (6 bases). The CDR3 loop spans 14 amino acids. CDR1 is DFQATT, CDR2 SNEGSKA, per germline (reference sequence). Trimming removed 4 bases at V and 0 bases at J, with 13 bases between.